This T cell receptor beta chain emerged from a study of T cell changes during pregnancy in multiple sclerosis. Only in-frame clones appear in the TCRdb table, and some are missing; sequencing was by immunoSEQ multiplex PCR. The sample has roughly 80,000 clones, approximately 94% seen once. The junction had 18 bases not matched to a gene; V was cut back by 4 bases and J by 6 bases. The CDR3 runs to 19 residues. CDR1 is SEHNR and CDR2 is FQNEAQ in the germline V gene (reference sequence). This chain links TRBV7-9 with TRBJ2-1; 10 bases fit TRBD1. The source is a female donor in good health, enrolled as a control in a pregnancy study. Sequencing was performed on peripheral blood, taken after pregnancy. DNA of the CDR3: TGTGCCAGCAGCTCATTGTGGGACAGGGGCACTCGGGGGGGCAATGAGCAGTTCTTC. Residues: CASSSLWDRGTRGGNEQFF.